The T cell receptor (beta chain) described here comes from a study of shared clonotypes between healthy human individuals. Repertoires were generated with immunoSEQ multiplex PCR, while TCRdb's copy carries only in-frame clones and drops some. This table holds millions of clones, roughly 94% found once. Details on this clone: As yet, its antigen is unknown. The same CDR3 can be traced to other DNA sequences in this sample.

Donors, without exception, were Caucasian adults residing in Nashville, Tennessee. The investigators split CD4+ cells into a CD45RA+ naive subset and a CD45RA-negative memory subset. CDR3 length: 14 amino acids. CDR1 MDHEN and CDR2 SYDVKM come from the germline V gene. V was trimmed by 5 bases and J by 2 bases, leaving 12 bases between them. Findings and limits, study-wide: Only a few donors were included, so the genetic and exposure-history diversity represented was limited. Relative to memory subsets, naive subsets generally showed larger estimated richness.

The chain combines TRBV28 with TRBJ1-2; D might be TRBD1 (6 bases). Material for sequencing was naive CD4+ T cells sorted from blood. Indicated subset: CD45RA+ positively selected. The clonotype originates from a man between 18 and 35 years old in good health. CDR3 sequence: CASSPGTKNYGYTF. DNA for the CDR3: TGTGCCAGCAGTCCCGGGACAAAGAACTATGGCTACACCTTC.